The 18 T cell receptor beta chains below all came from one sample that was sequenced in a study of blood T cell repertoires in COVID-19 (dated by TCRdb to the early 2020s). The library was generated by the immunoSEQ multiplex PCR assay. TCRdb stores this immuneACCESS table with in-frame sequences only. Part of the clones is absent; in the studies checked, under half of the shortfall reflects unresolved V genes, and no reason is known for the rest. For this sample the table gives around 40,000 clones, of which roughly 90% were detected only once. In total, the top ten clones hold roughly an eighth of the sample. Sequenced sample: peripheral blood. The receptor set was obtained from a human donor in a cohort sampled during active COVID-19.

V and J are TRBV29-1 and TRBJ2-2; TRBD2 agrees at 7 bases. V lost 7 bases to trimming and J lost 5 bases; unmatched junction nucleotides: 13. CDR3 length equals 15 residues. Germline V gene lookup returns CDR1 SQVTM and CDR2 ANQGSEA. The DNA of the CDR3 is TGCAGCGCCATCGGATCTAGCGGAGAGACCGGGGAGCTGTTTTTT. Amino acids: CSAIGSSGETGELFF.

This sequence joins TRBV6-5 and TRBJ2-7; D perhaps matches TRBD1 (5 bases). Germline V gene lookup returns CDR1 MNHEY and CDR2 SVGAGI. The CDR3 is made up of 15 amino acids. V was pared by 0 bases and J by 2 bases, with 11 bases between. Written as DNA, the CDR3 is TGTGCCAGCAGTTACTCGCCAGGGATCCCCTACGAGCAGTACTTC. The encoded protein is CASSYSPGIPYEQYF.

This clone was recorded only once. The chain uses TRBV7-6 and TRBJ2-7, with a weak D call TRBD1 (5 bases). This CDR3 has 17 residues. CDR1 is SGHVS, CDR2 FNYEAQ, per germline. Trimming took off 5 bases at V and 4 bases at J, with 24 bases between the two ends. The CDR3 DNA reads TGTGCCAGCAGCGCAATCACCGAGCCTACAGGTAGATACGAGCAGTACTTC. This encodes CASSAITEPTGRYEQYF.

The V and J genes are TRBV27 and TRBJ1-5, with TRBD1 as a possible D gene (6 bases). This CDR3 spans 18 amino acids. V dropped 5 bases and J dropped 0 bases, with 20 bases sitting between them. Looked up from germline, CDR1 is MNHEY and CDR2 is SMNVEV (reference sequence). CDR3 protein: CASSIPPGHNYSNQPQHF. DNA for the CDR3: TGTGCCAGCAGTATACCACCGGGACATAACTATAGCAATCAGCCCCAGCATTTT.

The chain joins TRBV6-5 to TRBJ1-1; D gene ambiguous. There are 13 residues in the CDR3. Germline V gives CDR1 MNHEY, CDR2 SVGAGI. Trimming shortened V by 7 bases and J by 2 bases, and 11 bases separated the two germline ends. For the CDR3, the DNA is TGTGCCAGCACTCCTCGGGATAACACTGAAGCTTTCTTT. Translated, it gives CASTPRDNTEAFF.

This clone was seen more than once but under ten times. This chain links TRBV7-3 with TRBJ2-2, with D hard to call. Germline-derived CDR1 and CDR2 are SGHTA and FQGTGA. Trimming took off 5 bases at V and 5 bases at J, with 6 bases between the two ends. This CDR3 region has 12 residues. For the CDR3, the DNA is TGTGCCAGCAGCATTCGTACCGGGGAGCTGTTTTTT. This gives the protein CASSIRTGELFF.

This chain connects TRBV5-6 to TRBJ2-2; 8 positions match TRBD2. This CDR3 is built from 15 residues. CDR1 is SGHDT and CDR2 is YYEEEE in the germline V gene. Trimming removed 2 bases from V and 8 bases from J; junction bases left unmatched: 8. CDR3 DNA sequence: TGTGCCAGCAGCTTCGGGAGGGGAGTCTTGGGGGAGCTGTTTTTT. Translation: CASSFGRGVLGELFF.

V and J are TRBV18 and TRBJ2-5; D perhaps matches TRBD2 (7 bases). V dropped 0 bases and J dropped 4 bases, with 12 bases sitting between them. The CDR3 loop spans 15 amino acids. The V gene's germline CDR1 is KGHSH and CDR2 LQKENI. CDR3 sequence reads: CASSPPGGPRETQYF. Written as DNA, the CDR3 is TGTGCCAGCTCACCACCGGGGGGGCCTCGAGAGACCCAGTACTTC.

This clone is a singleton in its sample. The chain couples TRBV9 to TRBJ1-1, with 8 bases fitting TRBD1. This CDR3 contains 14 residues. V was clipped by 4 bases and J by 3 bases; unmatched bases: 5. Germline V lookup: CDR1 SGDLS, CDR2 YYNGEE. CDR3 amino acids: CASSPRGRDTEAFF. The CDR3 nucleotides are TGTGCCAGCAGCCCCAGGGGGCGGGACACTGAAGCTTTCTTT.

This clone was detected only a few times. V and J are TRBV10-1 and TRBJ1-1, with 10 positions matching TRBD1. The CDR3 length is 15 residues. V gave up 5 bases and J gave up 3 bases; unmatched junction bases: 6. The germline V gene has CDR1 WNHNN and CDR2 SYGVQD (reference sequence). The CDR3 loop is CASSLGTGAYTEAFF. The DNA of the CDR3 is TGCGCCAGCAGTTTGGGGACAGGGGCTTACACTGAAGCTTTCTTT.

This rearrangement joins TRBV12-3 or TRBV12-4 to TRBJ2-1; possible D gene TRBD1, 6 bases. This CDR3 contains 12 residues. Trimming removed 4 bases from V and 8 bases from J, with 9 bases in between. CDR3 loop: CASSSGGYEQFF. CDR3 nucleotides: TGTGCCAGCAGTTCTGGGGGCTATGAGCAGTTCTTC.

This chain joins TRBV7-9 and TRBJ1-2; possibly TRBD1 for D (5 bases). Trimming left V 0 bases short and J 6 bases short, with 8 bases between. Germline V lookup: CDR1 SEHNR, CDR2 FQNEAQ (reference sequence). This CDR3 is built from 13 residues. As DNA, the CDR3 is TGTGCCAGCAGCTTAGCGGGGGGGGATGGCTACACCTTC. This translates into CASSLAGGDGYTF.

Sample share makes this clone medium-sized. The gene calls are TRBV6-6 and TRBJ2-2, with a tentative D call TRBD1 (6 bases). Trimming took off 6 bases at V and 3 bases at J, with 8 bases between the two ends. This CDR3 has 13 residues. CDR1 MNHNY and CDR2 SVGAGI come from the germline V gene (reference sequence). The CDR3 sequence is CASRSGDTGELFF. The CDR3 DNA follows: TGTGCCAGCAGATCAGGGGACACCGGGGAGCTGTTTTTT.

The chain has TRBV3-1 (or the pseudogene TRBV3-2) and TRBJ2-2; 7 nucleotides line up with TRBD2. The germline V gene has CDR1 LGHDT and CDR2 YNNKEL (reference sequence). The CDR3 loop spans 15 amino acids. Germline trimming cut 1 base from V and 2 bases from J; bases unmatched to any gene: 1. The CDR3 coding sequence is TGTGCCAGCAGCCAAGGACTAGCTAACACCGGGGAGCTGTTTTTT. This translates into CASSQGLANTGELFF.

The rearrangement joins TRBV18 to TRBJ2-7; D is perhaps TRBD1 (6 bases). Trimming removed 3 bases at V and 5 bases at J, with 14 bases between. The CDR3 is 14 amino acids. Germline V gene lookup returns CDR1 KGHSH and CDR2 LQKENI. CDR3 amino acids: CASSPNLNRDEQYF. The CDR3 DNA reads TGTGCCAGCTCACCCAATCTCAACAGGGACGAGCAGTACTTC.

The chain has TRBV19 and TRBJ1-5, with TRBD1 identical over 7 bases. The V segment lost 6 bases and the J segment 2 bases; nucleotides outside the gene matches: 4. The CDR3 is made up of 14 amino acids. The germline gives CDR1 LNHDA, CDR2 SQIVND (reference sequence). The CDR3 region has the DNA TGTGCCAGTAGCCGCGGGACAGGCAATCAGCCCCAGCATTTT. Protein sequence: CASSRGTGNQPQHF.

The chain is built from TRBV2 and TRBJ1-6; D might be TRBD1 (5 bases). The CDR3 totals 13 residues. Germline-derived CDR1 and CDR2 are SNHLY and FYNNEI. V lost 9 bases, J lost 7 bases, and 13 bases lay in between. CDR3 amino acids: CASRDGRNSPLHF. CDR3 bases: TGTGCCAGTAGGGACGGGAGGAATTCACCCCTCCACTTT.

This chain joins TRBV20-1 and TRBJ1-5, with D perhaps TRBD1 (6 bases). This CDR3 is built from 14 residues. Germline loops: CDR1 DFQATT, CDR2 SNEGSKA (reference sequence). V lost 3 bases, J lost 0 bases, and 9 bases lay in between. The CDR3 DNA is TGCAGTGCTAGTCGGGACACTAGCAATCAGCCCCAGCATTTT. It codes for CSASRDTSNQPQHF.